The clone carrying this T cell receptor beta chain was counted between two and nine times. Its specificity is not known. This sample was taken from a study of blood T cells in healthy people across ages. Trimming took 1 base from V and 3 from J; bases not matched to a gene: 9. Per germline, CDR1 MGHRA and CDR2 YSYEKL. The CDR3 totals 18 residues. General observations from the study: Per-million-T-cell TCR beta diversity fell roughly linearly with age. What prevented conclusive comparison of naive and antigen-experienced cells was that PBMCs were unsorted.

Researchers collected roughly 9.8 milliliters of peripheral blood from every single donor. The authors ran a second PCR of roughly 6 to 11 cycles using a sample-barcoded 5' primer and a J-beta primer mix. The yield of each sample was at least 2.5 million CDR3-containing paired-end reads. TCRdb recomputed calls from the 5' RACE reads with MiXCR, one row per CDR3 protein. This sample has 1,500,000 or so distinct CDR3 sequences; approximately 43% occur once, and the top ten carry just over 4%. The receptor's source is a woman under 30 in good health. The rearrangement uses TRBV4-1 and TRBJ2-4; 10 nucleotides agree with TRBD2. The material sequenced was blood. The CDR3 sequence is CASSQGIAGGPSKNIQYF. DNA for the CDR3: TGCGCCAGCAGCCAAGGGATAGCGGGGGGCCCGAGCAAAAACATTCAGTACTTC.